This is a list of T cell receptor beta chains from one sample in a study of blood T cell repertoires in COVID-19. Libraries were prepared by immunoSEQ multiplex PCR; TCRdb keeps only in-frame clonotypes and omits some of them. The sample has about 160,000 clones, 92% seen once; the top ten hold about 5.3%. The material sequenced was peripheral blood. Source of these receptors: a man aged 25-40 years with COVID-19, enrolled during active disease. The CDR3 runs from the conserved cysteine through the conserved F or W. The order of the fields is CDR3 DNA, CDR3 protein, J gene, D gene, clone size, V gene. The D gene is left open where the match is weak. Clone size, where shown, is once, few, many, or a class for clones that have expanded.

TGTGCCAGCAGCTTCGCGCCCCGGGGGGCTCTGGAGACCCAGTACTTC,CASSFAPRGALETQYF,TRBJ2-5,.,once,TRBV7-7
TGTGCCAGCAGCTTATATAGCGGGTATCTCAATGAGCAGTTCTTC,CASSLYSGYLNEQFF,TRBJ2-1,TRBD2,.,TRBV7-3
TGTGCCAGCACTTCGGGAGGGCGGACAGGCACTAACTATGGCTACACCTTC,CASTSGGRTGTNYGYTF,TRBJ1-2,TRBD1,.,TRBV27
TGTGCCAGCTCACCATCGGCCCGCGGGGCAACTAATGAAAAACTGTTTTTT,CASSPSARGATNEKLFF,TRBJ1-4,.,.,TRBV18
TGTGCCAGCAGCTTAGGGGCAGGGCTAGAGACCCAGTACTTC,CASSLGAGLETQYF,TRBJ2-5,.,.,TRBV7-2
TGTGCCAGTAGTCTCCAGACAGGGCCGGCCTACGAGCAGTACTTC,CASSLQTGPAYEQYF,TRBJ2-7,TRBD1,once,TRBV19
TGTGCCAGCTTGACTACAGGGGGAGATTCACCCCTCCACTTT,CASLTTGGDSPLHF,TRBJ1-6,TRBD1,few,TRBV27
TGTGCCAGCAGCGGGGGACTCTACACAGATACGCAGTATTTT,CASSGGLYTDTQYF,TRBJ2-3,.,.,TRBV9
TGCAGTGCTAGAGGACTTGATACGCAGTATTTT,CSARGLDTQYF,TRBJ2-3,.,.,TRBV20-1
TGTGCCAGCAGCTTCGGTACGATGAACACTGAAGCTTTCTTT,CASSFGTMNTEAFF,TRBJ1-1,.,.,TRBV5-5
TGTGCCAGCAGCTCCAACGGACTAGCGGGGAGTCGCTCGTATTTT,CASSSNGLAGSRSYF,TRBJ2-3,TRBD2,.,TRBV7-2
TGTGCCAGCAGCTCCTTGACTCGAGGAACCGAGCAGTACTTC,CASSSLTRGTEQYF,TRBJ2-7,.,.,TRBV27
TGTGCCAGCAGCCTGGACAGGGAACGAGAAAAACTGTTTTTT,CASSLDREREKLFF,TRBJ1-4,TRBD1,.,TRBV5-6
TGTGCCAGCAGCTTCGGGACTGGAAACACCATATATTTT,CASSFGTGNTIYF,TRBJ1-3,.,.,TRBV5-6
TGTGCCAGCCTTGGAGGCCTGATTTCCTACGAGCAGTACTTC,CASLGGLISYEQYF,TRBJ2-7,.,.,TRBV28
TGCGCCAGCAGCTTGGGTGCGAACTATGGCTACACCTTC,CASSLGANYGYTF,TRBJ1-2,.,.,TRBV5-1
TGCGCCAGCAGCCGGGGACAGTACGATAATGAAAAACTGTTTTTT,CASSRGQYDNEKLFF,TRBJ1-4,TRBD1,.,TRBV4-1
TGTGCCAGCAGCTTTCAGCAACTATCTGGAAACACCATATATTTT,CASSFQQLSGNTIYF,TRBJ1-3,.,few,TRBV11-1
TGTGCCAGCAGTTCCAGGGCCGCTGAAGCTTTCTTT,CASSSRAAEAFF,TRBJ1-1,.,.,TRBV27
TGTGCCAGCAGCGAAACATCTCCATATGGCTACACCTTC,CASSETSPYGYTF,TRBJ1-2,.,.,TRBV7-2
TGTGCCAGCAGCTATCTAGCGGGGGGGCCAGAGACCCAGTACTTC,CASSYLAGGPETQYF,TRBJ2-5,TRBD2,once,TRBV13
TGTGCCAGCAGTTACTCGGTCGGAGGAAGAACTGAAGCTTTCTTT,CASSYSVGGRTEAFF,TRBJ1-1,.,.,TRBV6-5
TGTGCCAGCAGTCGAGGACATGCTGAAAAACTGTTTTTT,CASSRGHAEKLFF,TRBJ1-4,.,.,TRBV12-3/TRBV12-4
TGTGCCAGCACCAAAGACAGGATAATAGTTTCCTACGAGCAGTACTTC,CASTKDRIIVSYEQYF,TRBJ2-7,.,.,TRBV28
TGTGCCAGCAGTCTCCTTTTAGCGGGGGGGCCGAGTGAGCAGTTCTTC,CASSLLLAGGPSEQFF,TRBJ2-1,TRBD2,.,TRBV7-2
TGTGCCAGCAGTTACACGGGACAGTATGGCTACACCTTC,CASSYTGQYGYTF,TRBJ1-2,TRBD1,.,TRBV6-2/TRBV6-3
TGTGCTAGTGGGAGAGGGTACCAAGAGACCCAGTACTTC,CASGRGYQETQYF,TRBJ2-5,.,.,TRBV12-5
TGTGCCAGCAGCTTAAAGCCAGGGGCCCAACCTTCGAAGAAAAACATTCAGTACTTC,CASSLKPGAQPSKKNIQYF,TRBJ2-4,.,.,TRBV7-9
TGTGCCAGCAGTCGTAACATCATGAACACTGAAGCTTTCTTT,CASSRNIMNTEAFF,TRBJ1-1,.,.,TRBV27
TGTGCCAGCGAAAAAGACAGGGGAGGGGGTCAGCCCCAGCATTTT,CASEKDRGGGQPQHF,TRBJ1-5,TRBD1,.,TRBV7-3
TGTGCCAGCAGCAGGGAGGATGAAAAACTGTTTTTT,CASSREDEKLFF,TRBJ1-4,.,.,TRBV11-1
TGTGCCAGCAGCTACAGGGGAAGTAGTGGAAACACCATATATTTT,CASSYRGSSGNTIYF,TRBJ1-3,TRBD1,once,TRBV7-2
TGTGCCAGCACCAAGCGGGAGGGGGCGGCGGAGACCCAGTACTTC,CASTKREGAAETQYF,TRBJ2-5,TRBD2,.,TRBV27
TGTGCCAGCAGCCCCATCCCCACAGATACGCAGTATTTT,CASSPIPTDTQYF,TRBJ2-3,.,.,TRBV9
TGTGCCAGCAGCTCCCGTAACCCCAGGGGCACTGAAGCTTTCTTT,CASSSRNPRGTEAFF,TRBJ1-1,.,.,TRBV7-9
TGTGCCAGCAGTCCGGCGGGAAGGTCCTACGAGCAGTACTTC,CASSPAGRSYEQYF,TRBJ2-7,.,.,TRBV6-2/TRBV6-3
TGCAGCGTCAGGACAGGGGGCGCCGGCACTGAAGCTTTCTTT,CSVRTGGAGTEAFF,TRBJ1-1,TRBD1,.,TRBV29-1
TGTGCCAGCAGCCTGGGACAGGGTGGTTCCTATAATTCACCCCTCCACTTT,CASSLGQGGSYNSPLHF,TRBJ1-6,TRBD1,.,TRBV7-2
TGTGCCATCAGTGGACAGGGGGCCCGGACAGCTTTCTTT,CAISGQGARTAFF,TRBJ1-1,TRBD1,.,TRBV10-3
TGTGCCAGCAGCTTGGTGAGGGTGGCGGACACTGAAGCTTTCTTT,CASSLVRVADTEAFF,TRBJ1-1,.,.,TRBV5-4
TGTGCCAGCAGCCTCAGGGGCAGACAGAGCTCTGGAAACACCATATATTTT,CASSLRGRQSSGNTIYF,TRBJ1-3,.,.,TRBV9
TGCAGCGTCCAAACCCGGGACAGGAGCTCCTACGAGCAGTACTTC,CSVQTRDRSSYEQYF,TRBJ2-7,TRBD1,.,TRBV29-1
TGTGCCATCTCACTAGCGGGGGGAGCTAGCACAGATACGCAGTATTTT,CAISLAGGASTDTQYF,TRBJ2-3,TRBD2,.,TRBV5-4
TGTGCCAGCAGCCCCTTGACAGTTCCGAACACTGAAGCTTTCTTT,CASSPLTVPNTEAFF,TRBJ1-1,.,.,TRBV5-4
TGCGCCAGCAGCTTGACGGGACAGCTAGTTGACACAGATACGCAGTATTTT,CASSLTGQLVDTDTQYF,TRBJ2-3,TRBD1,.,TRBV5-1
TGTGCCACCAGCGACGGGACAACTAACTATGGCTACACCTTC,CATSDGTTNYGYTF,TRBJ1-2,.,.,TRBV24-1
TGTGCCAGCAGCTACGGCCTAGCGGACAATGAGCAGTTCTTC,CASSYGLADNEQFF,TRBJ2-1,TRBD2,.,TRBV14
TGTGCCATCAGTGAATTTAGCGGGAGGACCCCGAACACCGGGGAGCTGTTTTTT,CAISEFSGRTPNTGELFF,TRBJ2-2,TRBD2,once,TRBV10-3
TGTGCCAGCAGCTCGCGCCGGGACAGGGGGATTAAAGAGCAGTTCTTC,CASSSRRDRGIKEQFF,TRBJ2-1,TRBD1,once,TRBV7-8
TGTGCCAGCAGTACCGTTATCGGGGGGTATGAAGAGAGATCCTACGAGCAGTACTTC,CASSTVIGGYEERSYEQYF,TRBJ2-7,TRBD2,.,TRBV28
TGTGCCAGCAGAGAAAGCGGGACAGGGGGCCGTGGGGGCTATGGCTACACCTTC,CASRESGTGGRGGYGYTF,TRBJ1-2,TRBD1,.,TRBV28
TGTGCCAGCACGAGTTTGGAGGGAAAGCCACCCCTCCACTTT,CASTSLEGKPPLHF,TRBJ1-6,.,.,TRBV5-6
TGTGCCAGCAGCTTTCGGGAGTTGGCAAACATTCAGTACTTC,CASSFRELANIQYF,TRBJ2-4,.,.,TRBV7-2